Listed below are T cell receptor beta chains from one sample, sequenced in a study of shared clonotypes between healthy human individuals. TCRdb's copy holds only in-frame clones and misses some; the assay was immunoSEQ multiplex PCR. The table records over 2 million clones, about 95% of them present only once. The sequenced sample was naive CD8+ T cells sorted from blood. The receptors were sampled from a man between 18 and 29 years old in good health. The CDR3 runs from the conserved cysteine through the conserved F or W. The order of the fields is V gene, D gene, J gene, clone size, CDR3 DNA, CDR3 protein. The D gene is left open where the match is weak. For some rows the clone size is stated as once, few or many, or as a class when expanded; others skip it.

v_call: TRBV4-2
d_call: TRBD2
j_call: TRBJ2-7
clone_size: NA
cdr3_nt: TGTGCCAGCAGCCAAGTTCGCCTAGCGGCAATATACTACGAGCAGTACTTC
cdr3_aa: CASSQVRLAAIYYEQYF

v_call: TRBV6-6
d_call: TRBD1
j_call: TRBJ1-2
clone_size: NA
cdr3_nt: TGTGCCAGCAGGCCTAGGACAGGGCCAGGAGGCTATGGCTACACCTTC
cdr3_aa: CASRPRTGPGGYGYTF

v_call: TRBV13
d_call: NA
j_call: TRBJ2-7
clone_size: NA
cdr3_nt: TGTGCCAGCAGCCCGGGGGCGTCCACCTACGAGCAGTACTTC
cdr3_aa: CASSPGASTYEQYF

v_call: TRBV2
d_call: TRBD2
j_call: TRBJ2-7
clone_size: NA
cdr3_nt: TGTGCCAGCAGTGAAGCGGTGCTAGCGGCGCCCTCTTCCTACGAGCAGTACTTC
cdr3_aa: CASSEAVLAAPSSYEQYF

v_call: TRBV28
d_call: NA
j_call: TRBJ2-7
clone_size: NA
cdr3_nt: TGTGCCAGCAGTTTGACAACTACCTACGAGCAGTACTTC
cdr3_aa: CASSLTTTYEQYF

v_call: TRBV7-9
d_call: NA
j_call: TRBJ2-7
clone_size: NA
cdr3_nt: TGTGCCAGCAGCTTAGGCGGGGAGTACGGCTACGAGCAGTACTTC
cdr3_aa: CASSLGGEYGYEQYF

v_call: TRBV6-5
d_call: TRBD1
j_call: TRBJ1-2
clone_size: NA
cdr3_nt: TGTGCCAGCGGCGACAGGGGTAACTATGGCTACACCTTC
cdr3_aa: CASGDRGNYGYTF

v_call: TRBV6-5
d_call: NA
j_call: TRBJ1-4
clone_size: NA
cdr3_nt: TGTGCCAGCAGCACAGAGTTTCCTAAAGAAAAACTGTTTTTT
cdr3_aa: CASSTEFPKEKLFF

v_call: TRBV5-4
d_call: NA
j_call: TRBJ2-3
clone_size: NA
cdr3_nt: TGTGCCAGCAGCTTGGGGATCCTCGGGGAAGATACGCAGTATTTT
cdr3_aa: CASSLGILGEDTQYF

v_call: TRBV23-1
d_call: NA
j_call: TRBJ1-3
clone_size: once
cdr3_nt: TGCGCCAGCAGTCAATCGGTGGGGCTCGGAAACACCATATATTTT
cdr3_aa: CASSQSVGLGNTIYF

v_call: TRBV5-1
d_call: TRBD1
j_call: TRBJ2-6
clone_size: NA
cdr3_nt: TGCGCCAGCAGCTCGCTGGGACAGGGGGCGGAAGGGGCCAACGTCCTGACTTTC
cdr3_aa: CASSSLGQGAEGANVLTF

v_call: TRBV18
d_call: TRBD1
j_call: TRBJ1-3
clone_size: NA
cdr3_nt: TGTGCCAGCTCACCAACAGGGACAGCAAGACTCCCGCCCGGAAACACCATATATTTT
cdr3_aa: CASSPTGTARLPPGNTIYF

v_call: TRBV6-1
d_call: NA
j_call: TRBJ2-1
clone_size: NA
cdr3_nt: TGTGCCAGCAGTGGGGGCGGGACTGGGTCCTACAATGAGCAGTTCTTC
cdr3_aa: CASSGGGTGSYNEQFF

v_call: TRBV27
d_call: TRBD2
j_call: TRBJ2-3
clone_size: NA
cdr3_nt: TGTGCCAGCAGTCTAGGGACTAGCGGGGGGCGGGGCACAGATACGCAGTATTTT
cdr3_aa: CASSLGTSGGRGTDTQYF

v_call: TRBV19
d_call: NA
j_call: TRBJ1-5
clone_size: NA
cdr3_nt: TGTGCCACGGCCGAGGTGGGGGCTAGCAATCAGCCCCAGCATTTT
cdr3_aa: CATAEVGASNQPQHF

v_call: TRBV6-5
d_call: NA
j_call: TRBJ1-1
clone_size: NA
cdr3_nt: TGTGCCAGCAGTATCCTTACATGGACTGAAGCTTTCTTT
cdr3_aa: CASSILTWTEAFF

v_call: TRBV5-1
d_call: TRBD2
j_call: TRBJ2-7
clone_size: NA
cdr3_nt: TGCGCCAGCAGCTTGGGGGTGGCTAGCGGGAGGGCCACCGAGCAGTACTTC
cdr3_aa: CASSLGVASGRATEQYF

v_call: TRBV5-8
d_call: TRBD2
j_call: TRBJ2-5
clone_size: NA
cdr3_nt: TGTGCCAGCAGCTTGGGCCTCCTCGGACTAGCGGGACAAGAGACCCAGTACTTC
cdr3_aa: CASSLGLLGLAGQETQYF

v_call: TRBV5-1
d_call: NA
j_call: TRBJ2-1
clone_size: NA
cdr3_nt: TGCGCCAGCAGCTTGGAATTCTGGACTGCCTCCTACAATGAGCAGTTCTTC
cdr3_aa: CASSLEFWTASYNEQFF

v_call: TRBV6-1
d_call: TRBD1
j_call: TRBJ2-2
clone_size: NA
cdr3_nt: TGTGCCAGCAGTTGGACAGGGTTGGGGACCGGGGAGCTGTTTTTT
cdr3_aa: CASSWTGLGTGELFF

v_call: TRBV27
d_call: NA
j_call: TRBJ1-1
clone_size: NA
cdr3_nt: TGTGCCAGCAGTTTGCCTTTTCGAGGAGGCAGCACTGAAGCTTTCTTT
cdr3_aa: CASSLPFRGGSTEAFF

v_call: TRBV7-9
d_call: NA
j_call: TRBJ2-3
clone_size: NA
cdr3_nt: TGTGCCAGCAGACCCGGTGGACTTAGGGCAGATACGCAGTATTTT
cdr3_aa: CASRPGGLRADTQYF

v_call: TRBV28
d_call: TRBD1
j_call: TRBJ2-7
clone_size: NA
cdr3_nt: TGTGCCAGCAGTTTAGGACAGGAGAGCGAGCAGTACTTC
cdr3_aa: CASSLGQESEQYF

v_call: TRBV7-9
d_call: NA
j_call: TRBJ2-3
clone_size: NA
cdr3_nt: TGTGCCAGCAGCCCCCCCCTAGAAGATACAGATACGCAGTATTTT
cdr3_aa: CASSPPLEDTDTQYF

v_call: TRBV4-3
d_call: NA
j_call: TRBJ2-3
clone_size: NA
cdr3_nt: TGCGCCAGCAGCCAATTAATGGGAGCCGGAGTTGGAGATACGCAGTATTTT
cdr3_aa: CASSQLMGAGVGDTQYF

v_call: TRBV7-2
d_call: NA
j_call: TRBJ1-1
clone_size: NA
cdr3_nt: TGTGCCAGCAGCTCATGGGGGTCCGACACTGAAGCTTTCTTT
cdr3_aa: CASSSWGSDTEAFF

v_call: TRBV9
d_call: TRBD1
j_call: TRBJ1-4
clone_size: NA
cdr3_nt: TGTGCCAGCAGTCATGCAGGGGGAACTAATGAAAAACTGTTTTTT
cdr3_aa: CASSHAGGTNEKLFF

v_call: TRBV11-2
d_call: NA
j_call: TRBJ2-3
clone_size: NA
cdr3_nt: TGTGCCAGCAGCTTAATTGTGGAGGAATTCACAGATACGCAGTATTTT
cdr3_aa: CASSLIVEEFTDTQYF

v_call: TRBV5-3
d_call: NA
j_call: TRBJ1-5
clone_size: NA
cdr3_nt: TGTGCCAGAAGCTTTTCCAGGAAAAACCAGCCCCAGCATTTT
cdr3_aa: CARSFSRKNQPQHF

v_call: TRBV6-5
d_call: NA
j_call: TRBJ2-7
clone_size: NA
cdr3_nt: TGTGCCAGCAGTTACGCCCAGGGTACCTACGAGCAGTACTTC
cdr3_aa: CASSYAQGTYEQYF

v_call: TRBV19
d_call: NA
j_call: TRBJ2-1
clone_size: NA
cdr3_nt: TGTGCCAGTAGTATATACGGTGGGTCCTACAATGAGCAGTTCTTC
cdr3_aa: CASSIYGGSYNEQFF

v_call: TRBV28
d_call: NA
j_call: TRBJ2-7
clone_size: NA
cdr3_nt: TGTGCCAGCAGTTCCGGGGAAACCTACGAGCAGTACTTC
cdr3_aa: CASSSGETYEQYF

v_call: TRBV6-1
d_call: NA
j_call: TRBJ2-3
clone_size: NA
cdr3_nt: TGTGCCAGCAGTGAATGGAGGACGACTAGCACAGATACGCAGTATTTT
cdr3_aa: CASSEWRTTSTDTQYF

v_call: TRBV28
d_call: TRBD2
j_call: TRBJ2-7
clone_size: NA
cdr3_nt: TGTGCCAGCAGCAAGAGCCCCAGGGAGGGATATTACGAGCAGTACTTC
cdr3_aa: CASSKSPREGYYEQYF

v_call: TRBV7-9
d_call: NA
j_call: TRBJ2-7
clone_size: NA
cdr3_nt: TGTGCCAGCAGCCACATCGGTCCTACCCCGGACGAGCAGTACTTC
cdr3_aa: CASSHIGPTPDEQYF

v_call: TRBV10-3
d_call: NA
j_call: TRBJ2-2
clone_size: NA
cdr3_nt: TGTGCCATCATAGGTGACACCGGGGAGCTGTTTTTT
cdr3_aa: CAIIGDTGELFF

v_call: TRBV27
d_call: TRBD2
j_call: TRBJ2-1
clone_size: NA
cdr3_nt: TGTGCCAGCAGTCTAGCGGGGGGAAGGGATGAGCAGTTCTTC
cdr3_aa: CASSLAGGRDEQFF

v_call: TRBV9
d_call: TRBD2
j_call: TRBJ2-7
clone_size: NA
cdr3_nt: TGTGCCAGCAGCGAGGGGATGCGGGGGGATCACTACGAGCAGTACTTC
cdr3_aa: CASSEGMRGDHYEQYF

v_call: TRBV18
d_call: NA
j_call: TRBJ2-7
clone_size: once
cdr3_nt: TGTGCCAGCTCACCACGGGACATCTCCTACGAGCAGTACTTC
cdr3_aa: CASSPRDISYEQYF

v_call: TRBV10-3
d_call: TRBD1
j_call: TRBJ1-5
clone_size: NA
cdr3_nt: TGTGCCATCAGTGAGTCTCGGGGGCAGGGGGATCAGCCCCAGCATTTT
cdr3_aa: CAISESRGQGDQPQHF

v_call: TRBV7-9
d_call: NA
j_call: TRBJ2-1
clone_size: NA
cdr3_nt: TGTGCCAGCAGCTTGGGTAGCAATGAGCAGTTCTTC
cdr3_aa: CASSLGSNEQFF

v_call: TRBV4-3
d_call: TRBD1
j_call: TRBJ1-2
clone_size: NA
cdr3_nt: TGCGCCAGCAGCCCTGGACTGGGACAGGGAGTCTATGGCTACACCTTC
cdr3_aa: CASSPGLGQGVYGYTF

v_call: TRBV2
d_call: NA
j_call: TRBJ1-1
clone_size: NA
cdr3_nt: TGTGCCAGTGGGTGGGGCGTTGGGACTGAAGCTTTCTTT
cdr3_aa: CASGWGVGTEAFF

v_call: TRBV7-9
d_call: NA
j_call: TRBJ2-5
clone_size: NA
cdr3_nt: TGTGCCAGCAGCCCGACGGTGGGTAGCGAAACCCCCGGGCAGTACTTC
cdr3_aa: CASSPTVGSETPGQYF

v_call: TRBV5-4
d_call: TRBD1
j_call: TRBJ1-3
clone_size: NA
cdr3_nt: TGTGCCAGCAGCGTTGGGACAGCCGGAAACACCATATATTTT
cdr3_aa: CASSVGTAGNTIYF

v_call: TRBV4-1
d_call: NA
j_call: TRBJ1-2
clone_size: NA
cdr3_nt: TGCGCCAGCAGCCAAGAGCGGGGGGTGGGGAATGGCTACACCTTC
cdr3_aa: CASSQERGVGNGYTF

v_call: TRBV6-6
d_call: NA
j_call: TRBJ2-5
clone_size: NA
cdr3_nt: TGTGCCAGCAGTTACTTCCGGGGCCCTGATGAGACCCAGTACTTC
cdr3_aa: CASSYFRGPDETQYF

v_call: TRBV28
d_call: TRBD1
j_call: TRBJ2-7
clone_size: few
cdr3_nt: TGTGCCAGCACCTGGACAGGTTCCTACGAGCAGTACTTC
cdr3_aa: CASTWTGSYEQYF

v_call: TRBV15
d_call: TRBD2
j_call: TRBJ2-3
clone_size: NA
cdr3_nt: TGTGCCACCACCCCGCTAGCGGGGACAGATACGCAGTATTTT
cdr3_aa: CATTPLAGTDTQYF

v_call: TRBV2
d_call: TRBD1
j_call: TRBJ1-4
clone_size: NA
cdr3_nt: TGTGCCAGCGACAGGGAGAATGAAAAACTGTTTTTT
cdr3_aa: CASDRENEKLFF

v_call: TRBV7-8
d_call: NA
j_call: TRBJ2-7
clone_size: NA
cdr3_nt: TGTGCCAGCAGCACTAGGGACCCACCCTACGAGCAGTACTTC
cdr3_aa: CASSTRDPPYEQYF

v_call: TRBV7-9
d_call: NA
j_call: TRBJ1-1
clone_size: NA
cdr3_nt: TGTGCCAGCAGTCGACGACAGGCGATGAACACTGAAGCTTTCTTT
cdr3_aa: CASSRRQAMNTEAFF

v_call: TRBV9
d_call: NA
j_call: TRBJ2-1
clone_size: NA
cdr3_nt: TGTGCCAGCAGCGTAGAATCCCCCCACAATGAGCAGTTCTTC
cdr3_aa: CASSVESPHNEQFF

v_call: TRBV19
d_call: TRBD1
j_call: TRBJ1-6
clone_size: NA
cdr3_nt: TGTGCCAGGGACAGGACAGGGGCAACGGATAATTCACCCCTCCACTTT
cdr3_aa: CARDRTGATDNSPLHF

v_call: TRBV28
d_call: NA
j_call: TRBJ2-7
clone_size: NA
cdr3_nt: TGTGCCAGCAGTTTATTCCAAGGCTACGAGCAGTACTTC
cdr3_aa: CASSLFQGYEQYF

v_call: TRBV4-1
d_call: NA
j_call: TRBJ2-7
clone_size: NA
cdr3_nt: TGCGCCAGCAGCCAAACAACAGGGGGGGGCGAGCAGTACTTC
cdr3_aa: CASSQTTGGGEQYF